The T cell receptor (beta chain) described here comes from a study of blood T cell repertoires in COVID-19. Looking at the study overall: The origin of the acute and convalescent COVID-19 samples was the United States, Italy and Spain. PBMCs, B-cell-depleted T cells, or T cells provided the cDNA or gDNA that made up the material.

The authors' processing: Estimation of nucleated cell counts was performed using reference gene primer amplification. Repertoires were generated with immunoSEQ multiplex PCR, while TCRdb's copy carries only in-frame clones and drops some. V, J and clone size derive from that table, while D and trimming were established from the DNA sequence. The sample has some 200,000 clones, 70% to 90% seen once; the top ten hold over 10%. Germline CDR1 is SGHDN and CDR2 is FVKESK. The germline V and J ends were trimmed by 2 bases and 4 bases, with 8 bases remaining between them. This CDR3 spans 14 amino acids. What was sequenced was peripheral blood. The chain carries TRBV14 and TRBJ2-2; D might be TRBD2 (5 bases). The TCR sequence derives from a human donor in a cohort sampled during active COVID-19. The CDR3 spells CASSQLRGTGELFF. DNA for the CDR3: TGTGCCAGCAGCCAACTTCGGGGCACCGGGGAGCTGTTTTTT.